These 5 T cell receptor beta chains share one sample of origin, sequenced in a study of siplizumab effects on memory and regulatory T cells. Assay used: immunoSEQ multiplex PCR; TCRdb lists only in-frame clones, some missing. Among about 120,000 clones, approximately 92% were seen once, and the ten largest hold roughly 0.16%. Sequenced input: non-Treg CD4+ T cells sorted from blood. The receptor source for this set is a human donor in good health.

The chain links TRBV29-1 to TRBJ1-4, with TRBD1 identical over 7 bases. After removal of 7 bases from V and 7 bases from J, the junction contained 9 bases not matched to a gene. Germline lookup yields CDR1 SQVTM and CDR2 ANQGSEA. The CDR3 extends over 13 amino acids. As DNA, the CDR3 is TGCAGCGCCGACAGGGCAAGAAGTGAAAAACTGTTTTTT. Protein product: CSADRARSEKLFF.

This chain uses TRBV28 with TRBJ1-6; perhaps TRBD1 as D (5 bases). The CDR3 is 12 residues long. Trimming left V 6 bases short and J 10 bases short, with 10 bases between. From germline, CDR1 is MDHEN and CDR2 SYDVKM. The CDR3 bases are TGTGCCAGCAGCTACGGGGGGTCACCCCTCCACTTT. Protein sequence: CASSYGGSPLHF.

This rearrangement joins TRBV19 to TRBJ1-1; no reliable D call. Trimming removed 0 bases at V and 4 bases at J, with 18 bases between. Germline CDR1 and CDR2: LNHDA and SQIVND (reference sequence). The CDR3 extends over 17 amino acids. The CDR3 sequence is CASSIDRGGRVSTEAFF. In DNA form, the CDR3 reads TGTGCCAGTAGTATAGACCGAGGAGGTCGGGTTTCCACTGAAGCTTTCTTT.

The rearrangement joins TRBV29-1 to TRBJ2-3; perhaps TRBD2 as D (6 bases). V gave up 4 bases and J gave up 6 bases, with 14 bases separating them. Per germline, CDR1 SQVTM and CDR2 ANQGSEA. This CDR3 is 13 amino acids long. The CDR3 reads CSVAHRLVDTQYF. CDR3 in DNA: TGCAGCGTTGCTCACAGACTAGTGGATACGCAGTATTTT.

The chain uses TRBV7-8 and TRBJ2-7, with D unclear. V was shortened by 2 bases and J by 2 bases, with 16 bases between the two germline ends. Germline CDR1 SGHVS, CDR2 FQNEAQ. CDR3 length equals 16 residues. The CDR3: CASSLTPANLAYEQYF. The CDR3 DNA follows: TGTGCCAGCAGCTTAACCCCGGCCAACCTTGCCTACGAGCAGTACTTC.